This is a list of T cell receptor beta chains from one sample in a study of cytomegalovirus exposure and HLA in healthy donors. Libraries were prepared by immunoSEQ multiplex PCR; TCRdb keeps only in-frame clonotypes and omits some of them. The sample carries 100,000 to 150,000 clones, approximately 85% recorded once. Sample: PBMCs. The receptors originated from a boy between 5 and 17 years old in good health and CMV-seronegative. Each CDR3 is given with its conserved first and last residue. Each record gives: V gene, clone size, J gene, D gene, CDR3 DNA, CDR3 protein. D genes are given only for firm matches. The size entry is marked missing in some rows and otherwise reads once, few, many or a size class.

TRBV6-1	.	TRBJ1-1	TRBD1	TGTGCCAGCAGTGAAGCGGGGACAGGGAACACTGAAGCTTTCTTT	CASSEAGTGNTEAFF
TRBV5-6	.	TRBJ1-1	.	TGTGCCAGCAGCTTGTCGGGGGAGTGGGTCACTGAAGCTTTCTTT	CASSLSGEWVTEAFF
TRBV29-1	once	TRBJ2-3	.	TGCAGCGTTGATCGGACAACAGATACGCAGTATTTT	CSVDRTTDTQYF
TRBV2	.	TRBJ1-2	.	TGTGCCAGCAGTGCCCAGGGTAACTATGGCTACACCTTC	CASSAQGNYGYTF
TRBV7-9	.	TRBJ2-7	.	TGTGCCAGCAGCTTCCCTCCGGGTACCTACGAGCAGTACTTC	CASSFPPGTYEQYF
TRBV7-8	once	TRBJ2-3	.	TGTGCCACCAACGGGGGGCTAACAGATACGCAGTATTTT	CATNGGLTDTQYF
TRBV27	.	TRBJ2-7	TRBD2	TGTGCCAGCAGTTCGACTAGCGGGGCCACTGGCGAGCAGTACTTC	CASSSTSGATGEQYF
TRBV2	.	TRBJ1-1	TRBD1	TGTGCCAGCAGCGGTACCGGGACAGGGGGCGAAGCTTTCTTT	CASSGTGTGGEAFF
TRBV2	.	TRBJ2-3	.	TGTGCCAGCAGTGAAGCTTGGCGGTCGTCCGGCACAGATACGCAGTATTTT	CASSEAWRSSGTDTQYF
TRBV29-1	.	TRBJ1-1	.	TGCAGCGTGGGAGCCCCCGAGGCGCACACTGAAGCTTTCTTT	CSVGAPEAHTEAFF
TRBV19	.	TRBJ1-5	.	TGTGCCAGTAATTACAGGCTCAATCAGCCCCAGCATTTT	CASNYRLNQPQHF
TRBV4-1	.	TRBJ1-1	.	TGCGCCAGCAGTAAGGGGGGGGCTTTGAACACTGAAGCTTTCTTT	CASSKGGALNTEAFF
TRBV4-1	.	TRBJ1-1	.	TGCGCCAGCAGCCAAAGGTGGTGGGCGGGGCCCACTGAAGCTTTCTTT	CASSQRWWAGPTEAFF
TRBV11-2	.	TRBJ2-7	.	TGTGCCAGCAGCTCGACGCTTGTGACAGTGGGTTTTTACGAGCAGTACTTC	CASSSTLVTVGFYEQYF
TRBV13	.	TRBJ2-1	.	TGTGCCAGCAGCTTAAGCGGTCACAATGAGCAGTTCTTC	CASSLSGHNEQFF
TRBV4-3	.	TRBJ2-1	.	TGCGCCAGCAGCCAAGAATCGATCGCGGTGGATGAGCAGTTCTTC	CASSQESIAVDEQFF
TRBV27	.	TRBJ1-2	TRBD1	TGTGCCAGCAGTTTTCTAGGACAGGGCGAGGGCTACACCTTC	CASSFLGQGEGYTF
TRBV4-2	.	TRBJ1-2	.	TGTGCCAGCAGCCAACGGGACACGCATGACTATGGCTACACCTTC	CASSQRDTHDYGYTF
TRBV2	once	TRBJ1-2	.	TGTGCCAGCAGTGAAGCGCGCAGGCTGGATGGCTACACCTTC	CASSEARRLDGYTF
TRBV7-2	.	TRBJ1-2	TRBD1	TGTGCCAGCAGCTCGGACAGGGAATCCCCCTTTAACTATGGCTACACCTTC	CASSSDRESPFNYGYTF
TRBV6-1	few	TRBJ2-5	TRBD2	TGTGCCAGCAAGGCCTCGGGGGGGGGTTTAGAGACCCAGTACTTC	CASKASGGGLETQYF
TRBV7-9	.	TRBJ1-6	.	TGTGCCAGCAGCTCCGCCGGTAATTCACCCCTCCACTTT	CASSSAGNSPLHF
TRBV5-1	few	TRBJ1-1	.	TGCGCCAGCAGCTTGTCGGTCCCCGGGGACACTGAAGCTTTCTTT	CASSLSVPGDTEAFF
TRBV18	.	TRBJ1-1	.	TGTGCCAGCTCATCGGCCGAGGGCACTGAAGCTTTCTTT	CASSSAEGTEAFF
TRBV13	.	TRBJ2-5	TRBD2	TGTGCCAGCAGCCCCGCCCCTGCGGGGGGGGAGACCCAGTACTTC	CASSPAPAGGETQYF
TRBV7-9	.	TRBJ1-1	.	TGTGCCAGCAGCCTAACGGACAGAGAAGCTTTCTTT	CASSLTDREAFF
TRBV7-9	.	TRBJ1-3	.	TGTGCCAGCACCTCGCTCAGGGTTTCTGGAAACACCATATATTTT	CASTSLRVSGNTIYF
TRBV7-9	.	TRBJ2-5	TRBD2	TGTGCCAGCAGCTTAGTGGGACTAGCGGGGGGCCCTCAAGAGACCCAGTACTTC	CASSLVGLAGGPQETQYF